Each of the 12 T cell receptor beta chains below was sequenced from the same sample in a study of radiation and T cells in renal cell carcinoma. Specified time point: blood 4 weeks post-SBRT, at nephrectomy. Treatment described: 15 Gy SBRT to primary tumor, nephrectomy 4 weeks later. Only in-frame clones appear in the TCRdb table, and some are missing; sequencing was by immunoSEQ multiplex PCR. The sample gives some 150,000 clones, 70% to 90% of which show up once; less than 20% is in the top ten. The sample in question was blood, obtained from a patient whose treatment included radiotherapy and nephrectomy. These receptors were obtained from a woman aged 45-65 years with renal cell carcinoma.

The table lists this clone with a count of one. The genes are TRBV27 and TRBJ1-1; possibly TRBD1 for D (5 bases). V lost 7 bases, J lost 1 base, and 16 bases lay in between. Per germline, CDR1 MNHEY and CDR2 SMNVEV (reference sequence). The CDR3 loop spans 15 amino acids. As DNA, the CDR3 is TGTGCCAGCACCAACCTAGGGGCCTCGAACACTGAAGCTTTCTTT. This sequence encodes CASTNLGASNTEAFF.

CDR3 region: CASSLVGANTEKLFF. In DNA form, the CDR3 reads TGCGCCAGCAGCCTAGTCGGGGCCAACACTGAAAAACTGTTTTTT. The chain employs TRBV5-1 and TRBJ1-4; the D gene is possibly TRBD1 (5 bases). The germline V gene has CDR1 SGHRS and CDR2 YFSETQ. The CDR3 totals 15 residues. V shed 4 bases and J shed 7 bases, with 17 bases lying between them.

This clone showed up just once. The rearrangement links TRBV28 to TRBJ2-7; 13 nucleotides match TRBD2. The germline CDR1 and CDR2 sequences are MDHEN and SYDVKM. With 4 bases clipped from V and 4 bases from J, the junction kept 13 bases outside the gene matches. The CDR3 covers 18 residues. The CDR3: CASSSPGTSGDSSYEQYF. The CDR3 DNA reads TGTGCCAGCAGTTCCCCCGGGACTAGCGGGGATTCATCTTACGAGCAGTACTTC. Full variable domain (missing parts from reference TRBV28 and TRBJ2-7): DVKVTQSSRYLVKRTGEKVFLECVQDMDHENMFWYRQDPGLGLRLIYFSYDVKMKEKGDIPEGYSVSREKKERFSLILESASTNQTSMYLCASSSPGTSGDSSYEQYFGPGTRLTVT.

V gene TRBV19 combines with J gene TRBJ2-7, with TRBD2 matching 12 bases. There are 14 residues in the CDR3. Germline lookup yields CDR1 LNHDA and CDR2 SQIVND (reference sequence). The trim removed 3 bases at V and 7 bases at J, leaving 4 bases unmatched. CDR3 nucleotide sequence: TGTGCCAGTAGTATTAGAGGACTAGCGGGGGAGCAGTACTTC. This gives the protein CASSIRGLAGEQYF. The entire variable domain, with the rest obtained from reference TRBV19 and TRBJ2-7, is as follows: DGGITQSPKYLFRKEGQNVTLSCEQNLNHDAMYWYRQDPGQGLRLIYYSQIVNDFQKGDIAEGYSVSREKKESFPLTVTSAQKNPTAFYLCASSIRGLAGEQYFGPGTRLTVT.

This sequence joins TRBV12-5 and TRBJ2-7; D gene uncertain. Trimming left V 1 base short and J 1 base short, with 5 bases between. Germline V gene lookup returns CDR1 LGHNT and CDR2 FRNRAP. CDR3 length: 13 amino acids. The CDR3 DNA follows: TGTGCTAGTGGTTTGGCAGGATCCTACGAGCAGTACTTC. Protein: CASGLAGSYEQYF.

This clone was counted once. CDR3 DNA: TGTGCCAGCAACCTGAGGTCGCTCACTAATGAGCAGTTCTTC. Protein: CASNLRSLTNEQFF. The V gene is TRBV7-2, the J gene TRBJ2-1; D ambiguous. The CDR3 is 14 residues long. V was clipped by 7 bases and J by 7 bases, with 17 bases between them. Germline CDR1 SGHTA, CDR2 FQGNSA.

This chain uses TRBV2 with TRBJ1-1; D is unresolved. The germline V and J ends were trimmed by 7 bases and 0 bases, with 18 bases remaining between them. In germline, CDR1 is SNHLY, CDR2 FYNNEI. The CDR3 spans 16 residues. CDR3 DNA sequence: TGTGCCAGCACTCAAAAGACGGCAGAAATGAACACTGAAGCTTTCTTT. Translating it yields CASTQKTAEMNTEAFF.

The chain recombines TRBV7-2 with TRBJ2-3, with no clear D. V was pared by 5 bases and J by 1 base, with 13 bases between. Germline V lookup: CDR1 SGHTA, CDR2 FQGNSA. CDR3 size: 15 residues. CDR3 coding DNA: TGTGCCAGCAGCCTACGGGTCGGAGGCACAGATACGCAGTATTTT. Translated: CASSLRVGGTDTQYF.

The V and J genes are TRBV5-1 and TRBJ2-5; 9 nucleotides line up with TRBD2. The CDR3 totals 16 residues. The V and J ends lost 0 bases and 5 bases, in that order; junction bases with no gene match: 8. Germline lookup yields CDR1 SGHRS and CDR2 YFSETQ. The CDR3 nucleotides read TGCGCCAGCAGCTTGGATTTCCTAGCGGGACAGGAGACCCAGTACTTC. This translates into CASSLDFLAGQETQYF.

This chain links TRBV28 with TRBJ1-5; D perhaps matches TRBD1 (5 bases). The V end was cut by 2 bases, the J end by 1 base, with 9 bases between. The CDR3 extends over 15 amino acids. Germline CDR1 reads MDHEN; CDR2 reads SYDVKM. This CDR3 is CASSLGGVSNQPQHF. The CDR3 DNA reads TGTGCCAGCAGTTTAGGAGGGGTAAGCAATCAGCCCCAGCATTTT.

V is TRBV21-1 and J is TRBJ2-5. TRBV21-1 is listed as a pseudogene. The CDR3 is made up of 14 amino acids. The chain's CDR3 is CASTLKMDQETQYF. DNA of the CDR3: TGTGCCAGCACCTTAAAGATGGATCAAGAGACCCAGTACTTC.

The table lists this clone with a few counts. Here the CDR3 DNA reads TGTGCCAGCAGCTTAGGTGGGGTGATCTATGGCTACACCTTC. It translates to CASSLGGVIYGYTF. The chain combines TRBV5-5 with TRBJ1-2; unclear D gene. V lost 2 bases and J 4 bases, leaving 12 bases between the germline ends. Germline CDR1 is SGHKS and CDR2 is YYEKEE (reference sequence). This CDR3 is built from 14 residues. The full variable domain, with the rest looked up from reference TRBV5-5 and TRBJ1-2, is DAGVTQSPTHLIKTRGQQVTLRCSPISGHKSVSWYQQVLGQGPQFIFQYYEKEERGRGNFPDRFSARQFPNYSSELNVNALLLGDSALYLCASSLGGVIYGYTFGSGTRLTVV.